Reported below is one TCR beta chain. Its cognate antigen is unknown. This may come from a read error, since a much larger clone is one base off. Regarding treatment: skin biopsy from PPD injection site in Mantoux-positive individual. A UMI-containing oligonucleotide was joined by 3' ligation to the TCR cDNA template. The CDR3 extends over 15 amino acids. Germline assignment: CDR1 SGHNT and CDR2 YYREEE (reference sequence). This sample stems from a study of naive and memory T cell subsets. Study-level findings and limits: More TCRs at tuberculin sites were read as hypersensitivity T cell infiltration.

Amplification of ligated cDNA took four PCR rounds with SP2 and nested alpha and beta constant primers. Each CDR3 protein gets one entry after TCRdb re-called the UMI-ligation and nested PCR reads with MiXCR. The table records tens of thousands of distinct CDR3 sequences, more than 6.5% of them present only once. The origin of this receptor is an adult in good health. This sequence joins TRBV5-4 and TRBJ2-5, with 7 bases identical to TRBD2. This specimen was skin, taken from a tuberculin skin test site. This CDR3 is CASGSLTGGRETRYF. The CDR3 DNA reads TGTGCCAGCGGCTCCCTAACCGGAGGGAGGGAGACCCGGTACTTC.